The clone carrying this T cell receptor (beta chain) was seen more than once but under ten times. Its specificity is unknown. Using its own MiXCR run on the reads, TCRdb lists one record per CDR3 protein. The sample has roughly 500,000 distinct CDR3 sequences, roughly a third seen once; the top ten hold roughly 16%. The data originate from a study of T cell repertoires in cytomegalovirus infection. Overall study context: Indications of both CMV infection and matching HLA type were provided by public TCR beta signatures.

General observations from the study: HLA-C-restricted CMV-specific TCR beta clonotypes were dominant in the ex vivo response.

This CDR3 comprises 15 residues. From germline, CDR1 is SGHAT and CDR2 FQNNGV. Trimming removed 4 bases at V and 4 bases at J, with 15 bases between. This sequence originates from a human donor in good health (CMV status not recorded). Some clones in this sample may be carry-over from other donors' samples. The sequencing here drew on cultured PBMCs, taken from culture after CMV antigen stimulation. The chain combines TRBV11-2 with TRBJ2-3, with D perhaps matching TRBD1 (5 bases). CDR3 residues: CASSYGRVSADTQYF. DNA of the CDR3: TGTGCCAGCAGCTATGGCAGGGTGAGCGCAGATACGCAGTATTTT.